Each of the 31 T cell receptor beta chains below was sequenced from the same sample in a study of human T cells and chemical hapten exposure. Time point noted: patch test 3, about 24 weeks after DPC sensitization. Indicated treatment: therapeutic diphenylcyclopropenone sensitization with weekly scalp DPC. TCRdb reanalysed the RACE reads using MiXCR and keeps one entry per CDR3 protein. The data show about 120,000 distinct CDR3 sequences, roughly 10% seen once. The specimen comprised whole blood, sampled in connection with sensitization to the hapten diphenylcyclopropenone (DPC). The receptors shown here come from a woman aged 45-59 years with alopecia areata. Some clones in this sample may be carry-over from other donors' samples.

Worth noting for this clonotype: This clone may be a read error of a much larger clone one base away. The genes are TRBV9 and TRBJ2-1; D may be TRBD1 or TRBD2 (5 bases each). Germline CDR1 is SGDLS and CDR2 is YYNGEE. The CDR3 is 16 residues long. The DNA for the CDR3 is TGTGCCAGCACGGGGAGCAGGGTAGCCGCTTACAATGGGCAGTTCTTC. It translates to CASTGSRVAAYNGQFF.

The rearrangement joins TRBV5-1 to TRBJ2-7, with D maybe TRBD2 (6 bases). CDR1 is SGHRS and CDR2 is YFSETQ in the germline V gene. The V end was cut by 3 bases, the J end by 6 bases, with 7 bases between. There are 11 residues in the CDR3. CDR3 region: CASSYGGEQYF. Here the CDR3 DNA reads TGCGCCAGCAGCTACGGGGGCGAGCAGTACTTC.

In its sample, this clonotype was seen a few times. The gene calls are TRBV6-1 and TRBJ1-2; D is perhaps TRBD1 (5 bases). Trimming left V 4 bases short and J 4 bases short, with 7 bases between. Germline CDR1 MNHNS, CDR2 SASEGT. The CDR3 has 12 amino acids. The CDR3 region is CASSVGLYGYTF. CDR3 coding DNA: TGTGCCAGCAGTGTGGGACTCTATGGCTACACCTTC.

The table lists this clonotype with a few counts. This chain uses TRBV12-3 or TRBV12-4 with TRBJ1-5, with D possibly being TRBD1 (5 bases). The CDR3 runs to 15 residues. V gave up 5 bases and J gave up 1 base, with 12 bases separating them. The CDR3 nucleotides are TGTGCCAGCAGTACCCTGGAGGGGAGCAATCAGCCCCAGCATTTT. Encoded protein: CASSTLEGSNQPQHF.

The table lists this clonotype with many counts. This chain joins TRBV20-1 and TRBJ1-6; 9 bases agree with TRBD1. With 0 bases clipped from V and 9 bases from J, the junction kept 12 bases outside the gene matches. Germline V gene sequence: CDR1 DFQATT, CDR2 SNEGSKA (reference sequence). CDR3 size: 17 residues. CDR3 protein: CSAREEGFGTGFSPLHF. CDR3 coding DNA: TGCAGTGCTAGAGAAGAAGGGTTCGGGACAGGGTTTTCACCCCTCCACTTT.

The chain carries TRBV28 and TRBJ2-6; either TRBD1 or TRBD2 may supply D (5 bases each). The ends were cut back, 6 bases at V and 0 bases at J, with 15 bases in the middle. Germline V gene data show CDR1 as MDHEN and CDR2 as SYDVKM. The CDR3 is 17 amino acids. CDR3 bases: TGTGCCAGCAGACGGGGCAGAAGGTACTCTGGGGCCAACGTCCTGACTTTC. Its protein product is CASRRGRRYSGANVLTF.

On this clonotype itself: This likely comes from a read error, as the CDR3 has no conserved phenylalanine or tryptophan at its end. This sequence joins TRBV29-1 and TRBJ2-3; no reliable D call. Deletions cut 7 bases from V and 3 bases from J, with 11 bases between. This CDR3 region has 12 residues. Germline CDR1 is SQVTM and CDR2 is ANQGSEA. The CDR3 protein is CSGQAATDTQYL. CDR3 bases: TGCAGCGGGCAGGCTGCAACAGATACGCAGTATTTA.

For the CDR3, the DNA is TGTGCCAGCAGTTTTAGAGGGGGAAACACCGGGGAGCTGTTTTTT. Its translation: CASSFRGGNTGELFF. The chain joins TRBV27 to TRBJ2-2; a weak D match, TRBD1 (6 bases). Trimming stripped 3 bases from V and 2 bases from J, with 10 bases between. The CDR3 sequence is 15 residues long. Looked up from germline, CDR1 is MNHEY and CDR2 is SMNVEV (reference sequence).

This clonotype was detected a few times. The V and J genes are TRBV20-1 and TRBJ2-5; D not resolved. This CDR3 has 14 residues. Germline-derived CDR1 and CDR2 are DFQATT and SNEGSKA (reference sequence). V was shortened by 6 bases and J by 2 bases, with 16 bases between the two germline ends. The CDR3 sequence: CSAILLQDQETQYF. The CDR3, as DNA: TGCAGTGCCATCCTTCTGCAGGATCAAGAGACCCAGTACTTC.

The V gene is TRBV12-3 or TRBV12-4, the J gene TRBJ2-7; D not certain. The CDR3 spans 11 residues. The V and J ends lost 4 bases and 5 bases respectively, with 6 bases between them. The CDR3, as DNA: TGTGCCAGCAGTTCGAGAAACGAGCAGTACTTC. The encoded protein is CASSSRNEQYF.

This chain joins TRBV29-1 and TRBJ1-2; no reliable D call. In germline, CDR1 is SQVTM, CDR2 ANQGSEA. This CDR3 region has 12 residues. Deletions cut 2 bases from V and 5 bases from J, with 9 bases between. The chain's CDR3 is CSVEPGGYGYTF. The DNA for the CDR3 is TGCAGCGTTGAACCAGGCGGATATGGCTACACCTTC.

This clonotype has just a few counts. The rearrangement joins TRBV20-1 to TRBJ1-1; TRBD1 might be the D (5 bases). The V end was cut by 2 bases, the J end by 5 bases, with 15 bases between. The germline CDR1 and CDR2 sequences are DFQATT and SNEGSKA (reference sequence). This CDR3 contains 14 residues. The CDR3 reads CSARRTGGGTEAFF. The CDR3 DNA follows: TGCAGTGCTAGAAGGACCGGGGGGGGGACTGAAGCTTTCTTT.

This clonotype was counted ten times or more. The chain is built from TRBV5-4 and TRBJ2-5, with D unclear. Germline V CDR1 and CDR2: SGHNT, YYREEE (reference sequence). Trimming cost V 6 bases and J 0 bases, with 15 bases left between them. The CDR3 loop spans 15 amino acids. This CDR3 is CASTTGVSDQETQYF. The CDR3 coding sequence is TGTGCCAGCACCACTGGGGTTTCAGACCAAGAGACCCAGTACTTC.

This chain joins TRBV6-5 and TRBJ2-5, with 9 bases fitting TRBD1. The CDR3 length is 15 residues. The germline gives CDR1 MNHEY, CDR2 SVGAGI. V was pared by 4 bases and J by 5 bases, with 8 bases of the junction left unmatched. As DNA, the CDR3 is TGTGCCAGCAGTTCCTTCGGACAGGGGAAGGAGACCCAGTACTTC. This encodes CASSSFGQGKETQYF.

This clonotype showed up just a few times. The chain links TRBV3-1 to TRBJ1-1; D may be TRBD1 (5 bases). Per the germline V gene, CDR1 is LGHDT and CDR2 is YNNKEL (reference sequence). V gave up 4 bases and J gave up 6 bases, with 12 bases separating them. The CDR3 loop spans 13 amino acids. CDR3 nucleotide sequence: TGTGCCAGCAGCCCGGGACCAGACTCTGAAGCTTTCTTT. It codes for CASSPGPDSEAFF.

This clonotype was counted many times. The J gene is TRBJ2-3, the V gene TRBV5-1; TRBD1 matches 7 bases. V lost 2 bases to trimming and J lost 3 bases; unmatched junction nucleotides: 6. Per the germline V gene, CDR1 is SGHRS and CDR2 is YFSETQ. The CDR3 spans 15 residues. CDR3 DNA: TGCGCCAGCAGCTTATCGGGACAGCCGACAGATACGCAGTATTTT. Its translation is CASSLSGQPTDTQYF.

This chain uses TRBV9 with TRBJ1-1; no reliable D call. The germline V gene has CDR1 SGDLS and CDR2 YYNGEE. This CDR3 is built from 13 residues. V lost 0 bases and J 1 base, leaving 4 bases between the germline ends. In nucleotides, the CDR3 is TGTGCCAGCAGCGTAGCCACGAACACTGAAGCTTTCTTT. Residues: CASSVATNTEAFF.

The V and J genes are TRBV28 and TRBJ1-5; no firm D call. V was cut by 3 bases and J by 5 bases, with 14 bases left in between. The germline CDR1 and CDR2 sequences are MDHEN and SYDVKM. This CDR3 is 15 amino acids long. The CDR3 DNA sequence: TGTGCCAGCAGTTTTGGCTCGCCCGTGGATCAGCCCCAGCATTTT. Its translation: CASSFGSPVDQPQHF.

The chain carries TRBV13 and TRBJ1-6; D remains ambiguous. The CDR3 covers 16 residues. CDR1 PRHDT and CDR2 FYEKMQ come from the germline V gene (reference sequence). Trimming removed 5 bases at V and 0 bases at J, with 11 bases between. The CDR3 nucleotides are TGTGCCAGCAGCCTTGGTCGGAGCTCCTATAATTCACCCCTCCACTTT. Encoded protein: CASSLGRSSYNSPLHF. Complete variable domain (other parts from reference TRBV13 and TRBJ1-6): AAGVIQSPRHLIKEKRETATLKCYPIPRHDTVYWYQQGPGQDPQFLISFYEKMQSDKGSIPDRFSAQQFSDYHSELNMSSLELGDSALYFCASSLGRSSYNSPLHFGNGTRLTVT.

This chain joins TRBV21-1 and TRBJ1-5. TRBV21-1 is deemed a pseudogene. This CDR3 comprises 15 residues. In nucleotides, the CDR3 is TGTGCCAGCAGCAAAATCACATATAGCAATCAGCCCCAGCATTTT. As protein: CASSKITYSNQPQHF.

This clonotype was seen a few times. In DNA form, the CDR3 reads TGCAGTGCTAGTCGCCGACAGGGCGAAGGCTACACCTTC. As protein: CSASRRQGEGYTF. The chain is built from TRBV20-1 and TRBJ1-2; 7 positions agree with TRBD1. The CDR3 covers 13 residues. Germline CDR1 and CDR2: DFQATT and SNEGSKA (reference sequence). Trimming removed 3 bases from V and 8 bases from J; junction bases left unmatched: 9.

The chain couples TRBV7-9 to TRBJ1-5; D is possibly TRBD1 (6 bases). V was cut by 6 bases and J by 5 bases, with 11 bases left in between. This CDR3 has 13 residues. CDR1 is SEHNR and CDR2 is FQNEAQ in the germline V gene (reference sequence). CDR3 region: CASSLQGYQPQHF. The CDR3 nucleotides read TGTGCCAGCAGTCTACAGGGCTATCAGCCCCAGCATTTT.

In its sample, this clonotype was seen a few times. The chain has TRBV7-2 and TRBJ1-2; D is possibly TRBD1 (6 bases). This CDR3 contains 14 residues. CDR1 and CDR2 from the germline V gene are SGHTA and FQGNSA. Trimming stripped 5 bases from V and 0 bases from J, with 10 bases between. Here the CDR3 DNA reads TGTGCCAGCAGCCAGGACAGAACTAACTATGGCTACACCTTC. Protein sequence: CASSQDRTNYGYTF. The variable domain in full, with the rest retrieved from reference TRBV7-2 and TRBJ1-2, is GAGVSQSPSNKVTEKGKDVELRCDPISGHTALYWYRQSLGQGLEFLIYFQGNSAPDKSGLPSDRFSAERTGGSVSTLTIQRTQQEDSAVYLCASSQDRTNYGYTFGSGTRLTVV.

In DNA, the CDR3 is TGTGCCAGCAGTTTAACGGGAGAAGTCACTGAAGCTTTCTTT. Its protein product is CASSLTGEVTEAFF. The chain employs TRBV12-3 or TRBV12-4 and TRBJ1-1; no reliable D call. The V end was cut by 2 bases, the J end by 4 bases, with 11 bases between. CDR3 length: 14 amino acids.

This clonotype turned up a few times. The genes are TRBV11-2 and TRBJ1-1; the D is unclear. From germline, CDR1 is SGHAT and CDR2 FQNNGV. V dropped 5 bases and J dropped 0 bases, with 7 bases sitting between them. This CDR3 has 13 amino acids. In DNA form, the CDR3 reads TGTGCCAGCAGCGACGGGCTGAACACTGAAGCTTTCTTT. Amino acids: CASSDGLNTEAFF.

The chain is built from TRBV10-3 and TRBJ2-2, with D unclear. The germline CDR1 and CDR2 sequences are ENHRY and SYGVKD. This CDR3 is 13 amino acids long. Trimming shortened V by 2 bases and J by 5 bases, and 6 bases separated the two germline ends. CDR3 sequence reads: CAISETGTGELFF. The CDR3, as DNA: TGTGCCATCAGTGAGACCGGGACCGGGGAGCTGTTTTTT.

The chain's CDR3 is CASSQGLRGQSGTDTQYF. CDR3 coding DNA: TGTGCCAGCAGCCAAGGCCTCAGGGGACAGAGTGGCACAGATACGCAGTATTTT. V usage is TRBV3-1 and J usage is TRBJ2-3; TRBD1 matches 7 bases. Looked up from germline, CDR1 is LGHDT and CDR2 is YNNKEL (reference sequence). CDR3 size: 18 residues. Unmatched junction bases numbered 11, after V lost 1 base and J lost 1 base.

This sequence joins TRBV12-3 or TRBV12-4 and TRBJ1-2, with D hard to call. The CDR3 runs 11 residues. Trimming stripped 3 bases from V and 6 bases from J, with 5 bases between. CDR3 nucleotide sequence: TGTGCCAGCAGTTTGGGCCATGGCTACACCTTC. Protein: CASSLGHGYTF.

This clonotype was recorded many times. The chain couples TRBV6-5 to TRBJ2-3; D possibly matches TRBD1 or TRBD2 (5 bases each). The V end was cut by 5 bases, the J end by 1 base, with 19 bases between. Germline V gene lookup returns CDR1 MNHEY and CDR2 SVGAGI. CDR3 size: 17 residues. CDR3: CASSPLRGGSRTDTQYF. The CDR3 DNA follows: TGTGCCAGCAGTCCCCTGAGGGGCGGCTCCCGCACAGATACGCAGTATTTT.

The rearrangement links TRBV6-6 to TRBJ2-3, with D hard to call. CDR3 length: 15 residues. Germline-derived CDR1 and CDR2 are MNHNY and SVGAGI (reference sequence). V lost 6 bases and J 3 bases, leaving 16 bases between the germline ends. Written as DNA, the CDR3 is TGTGCCAGCAGCCACGGGCAAAGGGAAACAGATACGCAGTATTTT. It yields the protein CASSHGQRETDTQYF.

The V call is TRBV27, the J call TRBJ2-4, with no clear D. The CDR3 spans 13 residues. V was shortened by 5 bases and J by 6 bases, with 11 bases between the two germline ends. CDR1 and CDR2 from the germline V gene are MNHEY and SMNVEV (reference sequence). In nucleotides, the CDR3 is TGTGCCAGCAGTCCGCGGACCCGAAACATTCAGTACTTC. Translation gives CASSPRTRNIQYF.